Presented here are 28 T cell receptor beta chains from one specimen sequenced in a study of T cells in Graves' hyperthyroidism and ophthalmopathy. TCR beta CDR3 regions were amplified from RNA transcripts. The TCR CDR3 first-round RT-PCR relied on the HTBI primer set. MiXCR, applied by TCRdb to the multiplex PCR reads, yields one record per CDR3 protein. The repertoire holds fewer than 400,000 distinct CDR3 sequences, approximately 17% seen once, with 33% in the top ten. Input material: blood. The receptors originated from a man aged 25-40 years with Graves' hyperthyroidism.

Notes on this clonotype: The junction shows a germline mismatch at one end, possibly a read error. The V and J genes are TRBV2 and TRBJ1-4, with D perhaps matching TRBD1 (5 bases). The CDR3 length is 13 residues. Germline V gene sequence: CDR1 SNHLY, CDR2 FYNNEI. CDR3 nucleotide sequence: TGTGCCAGCGCCGGGACTGCTAATGAAGAACTGTTTTTT. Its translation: CASAGTANEELFF.

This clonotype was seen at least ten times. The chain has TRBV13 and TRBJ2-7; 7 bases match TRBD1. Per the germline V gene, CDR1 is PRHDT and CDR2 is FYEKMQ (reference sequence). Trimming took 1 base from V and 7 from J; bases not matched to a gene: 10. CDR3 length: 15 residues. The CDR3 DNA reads TGTGCCAGCAGCTTAGCATCAGGGGGATTCGGAGAGCAGTACTTC. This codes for CASSLASGGFGEQYF. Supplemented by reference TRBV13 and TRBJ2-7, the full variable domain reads AAGVIQSPRHLIKEKRETATLKCYPIPRHDTVYWYQQGPGQDPQFLISFYEKMQSDKGSIPDRFSAQQFSDYHSELNMSSLELGDSALYFCASSLASGGFGEQYFGPGTRLTVT.

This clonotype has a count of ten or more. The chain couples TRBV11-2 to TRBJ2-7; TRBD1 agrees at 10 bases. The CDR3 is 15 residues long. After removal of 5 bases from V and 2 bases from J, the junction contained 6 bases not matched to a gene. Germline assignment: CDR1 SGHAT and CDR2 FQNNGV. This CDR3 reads CASSPPGTGAYEQYF. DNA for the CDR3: TGTGCCAGCAGCCCCCCCGGGACAGGGGCCTACGAGCAGTACTTC.

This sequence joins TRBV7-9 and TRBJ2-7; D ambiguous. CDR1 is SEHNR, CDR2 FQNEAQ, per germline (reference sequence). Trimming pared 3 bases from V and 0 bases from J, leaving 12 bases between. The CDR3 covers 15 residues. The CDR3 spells CASSFAPKSSYEQYF. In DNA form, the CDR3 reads TGTGCCAGCAGCTTTGCTCCCAAAAGCTCCTACGAGCAGTACTTC. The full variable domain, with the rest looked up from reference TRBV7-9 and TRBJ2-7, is DTGVSQNPRHKITKRGQNVTFRCDPISEHNRLYWYRQTLGQGPEFLTYFQNEAQLEKSRLLSDRFSAERPKGSFSTLEIQRTEQGDSAMYLCASSFAPKSSYEQYFGPGTRLTVT.

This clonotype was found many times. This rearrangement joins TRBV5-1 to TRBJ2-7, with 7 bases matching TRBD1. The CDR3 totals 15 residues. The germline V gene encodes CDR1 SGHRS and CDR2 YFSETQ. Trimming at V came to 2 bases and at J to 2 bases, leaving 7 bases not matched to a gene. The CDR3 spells CASSLPGQPAYEQYF. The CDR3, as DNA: TGCGCCAGCAGCTTACCGGGACAGCCAGCCTACGAGCAGTACTTC. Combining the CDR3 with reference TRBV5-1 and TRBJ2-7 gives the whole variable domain KAGVTQTPRYLIKTRGQQVTLSCSPISGHRSVSWYQQTPGQGLQFLFEYFSETQRNKGNFPGRFSGRQFSNSRSEMNVSTLELGDSALYLCASSLPGQPAYEQYFGPGTRLTVT.

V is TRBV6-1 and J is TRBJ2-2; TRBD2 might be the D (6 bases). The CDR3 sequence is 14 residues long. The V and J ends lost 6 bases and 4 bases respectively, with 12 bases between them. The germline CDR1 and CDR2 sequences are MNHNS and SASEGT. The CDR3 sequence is CASRRDFTTGELFF. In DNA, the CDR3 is TGTGCCAGCAGACGGGACTTCACCACCGGGGAGCTGTTTTTT.

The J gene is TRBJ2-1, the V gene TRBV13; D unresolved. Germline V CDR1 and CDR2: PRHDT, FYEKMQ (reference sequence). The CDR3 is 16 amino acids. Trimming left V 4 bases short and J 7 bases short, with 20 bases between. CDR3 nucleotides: TGTGCCAGCAGCTCCCGCCTCTGGGTTGGGGAAAATGAGCAGTTCTTC. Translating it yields CASSSRLWVGENEQFF.

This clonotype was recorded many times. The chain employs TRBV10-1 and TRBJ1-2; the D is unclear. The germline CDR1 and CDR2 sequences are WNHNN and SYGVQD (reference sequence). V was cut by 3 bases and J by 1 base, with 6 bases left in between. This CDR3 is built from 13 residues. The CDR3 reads CASSEDYNYGYTF. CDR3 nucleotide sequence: TGCGCCAGCAGTGAAGACTATAACTATGGCTACACCTTC.

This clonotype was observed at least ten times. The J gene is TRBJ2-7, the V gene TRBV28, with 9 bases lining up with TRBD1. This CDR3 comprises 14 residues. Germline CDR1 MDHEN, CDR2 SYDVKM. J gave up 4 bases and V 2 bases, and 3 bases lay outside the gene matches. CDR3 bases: TGTGCCAGCAGTTTAGTGACAGGGGGGTACGAGCAGTACTTC. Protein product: CASSLVTGGYEQYF.

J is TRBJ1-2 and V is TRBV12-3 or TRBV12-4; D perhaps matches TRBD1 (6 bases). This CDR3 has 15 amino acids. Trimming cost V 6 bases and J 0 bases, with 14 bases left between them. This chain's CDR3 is CASRTEGTPNYGYTF. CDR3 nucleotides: TGTGCCAGCAGGACAGAAGGGACACCTAACTATGGCTACACCTTC.

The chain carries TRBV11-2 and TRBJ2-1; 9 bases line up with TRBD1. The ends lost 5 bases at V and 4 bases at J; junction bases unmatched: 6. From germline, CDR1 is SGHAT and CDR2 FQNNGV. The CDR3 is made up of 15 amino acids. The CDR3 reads CASSPYGTGYNEQFF. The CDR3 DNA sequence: TGTGCCAGCAGCCCGTACGGGACAGGGTACAATGAGCAGTTCTTC.

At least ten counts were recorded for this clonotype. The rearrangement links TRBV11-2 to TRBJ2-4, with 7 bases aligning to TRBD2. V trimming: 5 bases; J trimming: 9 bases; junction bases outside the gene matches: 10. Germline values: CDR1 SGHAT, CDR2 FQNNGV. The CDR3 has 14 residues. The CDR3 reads CASSARDYQSIQYF. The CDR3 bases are TGTGCCAGCAGCGCACGGGACTACCAAAGCATTCAGTACTTC.

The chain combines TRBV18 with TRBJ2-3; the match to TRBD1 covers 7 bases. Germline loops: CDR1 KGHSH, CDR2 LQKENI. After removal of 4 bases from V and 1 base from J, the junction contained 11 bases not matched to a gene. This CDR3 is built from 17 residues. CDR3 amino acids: CASSQMGDSSGTDTQYF. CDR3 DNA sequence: TGTGCCAGCTCACAAATGGGGGACAGTTCGGGCACAGATACGCAGTATTTT.

The CDR3 DNA is TGTGCCAGCTTTCCAGGACTAGCGGGACGGACCGGGGAGCTGTTTTTT. Residues: CASFPGLAGRTGELFF. The chain employs TRBV18 and TRBJ2-2, with 12 bases fitting TRBD2. Germline trimming cut 7 bases from V and 5 bases from J; bases unmatched to any gene: 8. The CDR3 has 16 amino acids. From germline, CDR1 is KGHSH and CDR2 LQKENI.

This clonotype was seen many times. CDR3 DNA: TGTGCCACCAGCAGTTTCCGCGGGACTGAAGCTTTCTTT. Its protein is CATSSFRGTEAFF. J is TRBJ1-1 and V is TRBV15; D is unresolved. V lost 3 bases, J lost 5 bases, and 10 bases lay in between. CDR1 and CDR2 (germline): LNHNV, YYDKDF (reference sequence). CDR3 length: 13 residues.

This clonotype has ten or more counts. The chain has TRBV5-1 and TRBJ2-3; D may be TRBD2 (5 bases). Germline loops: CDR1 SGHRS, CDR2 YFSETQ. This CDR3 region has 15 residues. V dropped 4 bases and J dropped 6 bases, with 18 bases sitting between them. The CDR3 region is CASSPLAGRRDTQYF. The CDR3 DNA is TGCGCCAGCAGCCCGTTGGCGGGCCGGCGGGATACGCAGTATTTT.

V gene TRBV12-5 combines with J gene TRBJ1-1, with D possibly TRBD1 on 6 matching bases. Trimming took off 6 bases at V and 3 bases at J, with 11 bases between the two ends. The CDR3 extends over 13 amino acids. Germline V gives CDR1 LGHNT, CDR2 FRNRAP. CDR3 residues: CASGLGQYTEAFF. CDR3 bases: TGTGCTAGTGGCCTAGGACAGTACACTGAAGCTTTCTTT.

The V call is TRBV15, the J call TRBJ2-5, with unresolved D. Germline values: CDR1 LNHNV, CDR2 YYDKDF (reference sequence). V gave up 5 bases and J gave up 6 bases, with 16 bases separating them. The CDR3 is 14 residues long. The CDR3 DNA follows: TGTGCCACCAGCGCTCAGAGGAGTCGGAAGACCCAGTACTTC. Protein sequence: CATSAQRSRKTQYF.

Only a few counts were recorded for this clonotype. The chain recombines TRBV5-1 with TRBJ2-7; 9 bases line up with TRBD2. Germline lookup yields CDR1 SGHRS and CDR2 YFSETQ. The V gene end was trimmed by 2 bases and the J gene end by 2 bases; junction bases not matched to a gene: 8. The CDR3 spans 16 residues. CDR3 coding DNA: TGCGCCAGCAGCTTAATGGCTAGCGGGACGACCTACGAGCAGTACTTC. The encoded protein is CASSLMASGTTYEQYF.

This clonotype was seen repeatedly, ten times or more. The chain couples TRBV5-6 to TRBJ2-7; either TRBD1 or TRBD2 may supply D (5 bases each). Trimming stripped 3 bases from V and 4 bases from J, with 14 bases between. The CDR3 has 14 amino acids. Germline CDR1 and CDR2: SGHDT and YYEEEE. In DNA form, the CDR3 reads TGTGCCAGCAGCTATCCTGGGGGTAGGTACGAGCAGTACTTC. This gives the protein CASSYPGGRYEQYF.

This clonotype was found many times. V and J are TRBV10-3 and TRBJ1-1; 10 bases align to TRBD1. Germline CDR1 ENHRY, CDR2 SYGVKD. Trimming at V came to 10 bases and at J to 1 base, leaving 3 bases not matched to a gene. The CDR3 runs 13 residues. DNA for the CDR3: TGTGCCACCCGGACAGGGGGGAACACTGAAGCTTTCTTT. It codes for CATRTGGNTEAFF.

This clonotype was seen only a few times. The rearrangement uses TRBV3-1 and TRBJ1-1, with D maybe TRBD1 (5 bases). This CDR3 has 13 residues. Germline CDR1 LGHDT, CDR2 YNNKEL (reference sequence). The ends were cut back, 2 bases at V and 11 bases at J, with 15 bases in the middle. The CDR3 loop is CASSQFRDPRAFF. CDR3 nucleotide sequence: TGTGCCAGCAGCCAATTCCGGGACCCCCGCGCTTTCTTT. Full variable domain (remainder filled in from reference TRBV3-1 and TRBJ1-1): DTAVSQTPKYLVTQMGNDKSIKCEQNLGHDTMYWYKQDSKKFLKIMFSYNNKELIINETVPNRFSPKSPDKAHLNLHINSLELGDSAVYFCASSQFRDPRAFFGQGTRLTVV.

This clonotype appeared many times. CDR3 in amino acids: CASSPPGRSNQPQHF. CDR3 coding DNA: TGTGCCAGCAGTCCCCCGGGACGGTCAAATCAGCCCCAGCATTTT. The chain links TRBV28 to TRBJ1-5; maybe TRBD1 (5 bases). Germline V gives CDR1 MDHEN, CDR2 SYDVKM. This CDR3 region has 15 residues. V was clipped by 5 bases and J by 4 bases, with 15 bases between them.

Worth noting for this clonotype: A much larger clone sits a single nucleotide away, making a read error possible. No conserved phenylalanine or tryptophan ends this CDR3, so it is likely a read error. For the CDR3, the DNA is TGTGCCACCAGTGATCGGGCCGGGGGCCCCAATCAGCCCCAGCATTTA. This sequence encodes CATSDRAGGPNQPQHL. The chain joins TRBV24-1 to TRBJ1-5; TRBD1 might be the D (6 bases). CDR3 size: 16 residues. CDR1 and CDR2 from the germline V gene are KGHDR and SFDVKD. Deletions cut 3 bases from V and 3 bases from J, with 14 bases between.

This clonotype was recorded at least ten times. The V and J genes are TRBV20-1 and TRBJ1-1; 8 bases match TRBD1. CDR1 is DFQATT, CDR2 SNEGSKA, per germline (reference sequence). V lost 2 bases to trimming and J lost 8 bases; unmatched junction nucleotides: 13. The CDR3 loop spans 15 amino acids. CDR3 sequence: CSARQGALRVQEAFF. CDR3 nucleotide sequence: TGCAGTGCTAGACAGGGGGCGTTAAGGGTCCAAGAAGCTTTCTTT.

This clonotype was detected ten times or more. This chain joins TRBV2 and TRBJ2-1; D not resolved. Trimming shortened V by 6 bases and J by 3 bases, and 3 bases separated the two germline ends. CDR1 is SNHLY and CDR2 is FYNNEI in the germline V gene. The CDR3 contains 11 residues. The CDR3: CASRYYNEQFF. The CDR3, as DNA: TGTGCCAGCAGGTACTACAATGAGCAGTTCTTC.

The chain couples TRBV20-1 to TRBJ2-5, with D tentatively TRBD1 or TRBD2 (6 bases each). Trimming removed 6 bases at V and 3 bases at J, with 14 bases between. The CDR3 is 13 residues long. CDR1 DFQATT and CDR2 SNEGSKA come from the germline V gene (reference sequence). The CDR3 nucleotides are TGCAGTGCGGAGGGGGACAAGAAAGAGACCCAGTACTTC. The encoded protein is CSAEGDKKETQYF.

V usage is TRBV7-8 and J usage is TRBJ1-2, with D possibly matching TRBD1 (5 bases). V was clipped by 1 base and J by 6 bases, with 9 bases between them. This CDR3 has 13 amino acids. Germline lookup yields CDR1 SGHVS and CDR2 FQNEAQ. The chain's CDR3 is CASSLGGDHGYTF. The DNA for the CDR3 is TGTGCCAGCAGCTTAGGAGGGGATCATGGCTACACCTTC. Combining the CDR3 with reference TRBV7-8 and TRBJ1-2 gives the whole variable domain GAGVSQSPRYKVAKRGQDVALRCDPISGHVSLFWYQQALGQGPEFLTYFQNEAQLDKSGLPSDRFFAERPEGSVSTLKIQRTQQEDSAVYLCASSLGGDHGYTFGSGTRLTVV.